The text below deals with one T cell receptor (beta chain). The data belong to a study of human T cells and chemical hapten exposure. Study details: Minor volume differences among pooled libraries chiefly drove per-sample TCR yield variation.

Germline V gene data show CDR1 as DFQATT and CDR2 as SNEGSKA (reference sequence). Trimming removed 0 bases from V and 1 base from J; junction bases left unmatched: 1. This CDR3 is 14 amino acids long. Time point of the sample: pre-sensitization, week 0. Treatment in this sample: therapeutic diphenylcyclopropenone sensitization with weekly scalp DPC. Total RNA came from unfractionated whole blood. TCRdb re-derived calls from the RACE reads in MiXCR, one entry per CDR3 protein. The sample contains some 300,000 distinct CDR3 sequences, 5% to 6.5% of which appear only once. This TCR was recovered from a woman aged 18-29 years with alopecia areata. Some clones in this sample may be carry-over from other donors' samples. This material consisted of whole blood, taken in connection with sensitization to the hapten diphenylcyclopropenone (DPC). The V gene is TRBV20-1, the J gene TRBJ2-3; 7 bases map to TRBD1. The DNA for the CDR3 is TGCAGTGCTAGAGACGACAGGGGCACAGATACGCAGTATTTT. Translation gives CSARDDRGTDTQYF.